This is a list of T cell receptor beta chains from one sample in a study of beta chain features in type 1 diabetes. Profiling relied on immunoSEQ multiplex PCR, and the TCRdb table lists in-frame clones only, not all of them. Of hundreds of thousands of clones listed, over 10% are singletons. What was sequenced was naive CD4+ T cells from blood. All receptors come from a woman younger than 30 with type 1 diabetes. Each CDR3 is given with its conserved first and last residue. The D gene is left open where the match is weak. The listing skips clone size in some rows; elsewhere it reads once, few, many or a size class.

CDR3	DNA	V	J	D	size
CASSPEYSNQPQHF	TGTGCCAGCTCACCTGAGTATAGCAATCAGCCCCAGCATTTT	TRBV18	TRBJ1-5	-	-
CASSDGTGASGANVLTF	TGCGCCAGCAGCGACGGGACAGGAGCCTCTGGGGCCAACGTCCTGACTTTC	TRBV5-1	TRBJ2-6	TRBD1	-
CASSPTPKLAPQHF	TGTGCCAGCAGCCCCACCCCGAAGCTCGCTCCCCAGCATTTT	TRBV27	TRBJ1-5	-	-
CASSLGGQGGQPQHF	TGTGCCAGCAGCTTAGGGGGACAGGGAGGACAGCCCCAGCATTTT	TRBV7-9	TRBJ1-5	TRBD1	-
CSVARQGGGYTF	TGCAGCGTTGCCAGGCAGGGAGGAGGCTACACCTTC	TRBV29-1	TRBJ1-2	-	-
CASSSETAMSQPQHF	TGTGCCAGCAGCTCCGAGACAGCTATGTCACAGCCCCAGCATTTT	TRBV7-2	TRBJ1-5	-	few
CSTNRQGQDEQYF	TGCAGCACGAATCGGCAGGGTCAGGACGAGCAGTACTTC	TRBV29-1	TRBJ2-7	-	-
CAWRAWAGGPGEQYF	TGTGCCTGGAGGGCTTGGGCGGGAGGGCCTGGGGAGCAGTACTTC	TRBV30	TRBJ2-7	TRBD2	-
CASSLSGTSAIYEQYF	TGTGCCAGCAGTTTGTCCGGGACTAGCGCGATCTACGAGCAGTACTTC	TRBV28	TRBJ2-7	TRBD2	few
CASSPQLGQGTYEQYF	TGCGCCAGCAGCCCCCAATTGGGACAGGGGACCTACGAGCAGTACTTC	TRBV4-3	TRBJ2-7	TRBD1	-
CASTTGPYGYTF	TGTGCCAGCACCACAGGACCCTATGGCTACACCTTC	TRBV7-2	TRBJ1-2	-	few
CASTSGGEAAFF	TGTGCCAGCACCTCGGGTGGCGAGGCAGCTTTCTTT	TRBV2	TRBJ1-1	-	-
CASRLLGGGVYEQYF	TGTGCCAGCAGGCTCCTGGGGGGGGGCGTATACGAGCAGTACTTC	TRBV27	TRBJ2-7	-	-
CAWSVGTEETQYF	TGTGCCTGGAGTGTAGGGACAGAAGAGACCCAGTACTTC	TRBV30	TRBJ2-5	TRBD1	few
CASSFRQESQYF	TGTGCCAGCAGCTTCCGACAGGAATCGCAGTATTTT	TRBV7-2	TRBJ2-3	-	-
CASSFDQGGYTF	TGCGCCAGCAGCTTCGATCAGGGAGGCTACACCTTC	TRBV5-1	TRBJ1-2	-	few
CASSRAPEQYF	TGTGCCAGCAGCCGAGCCCCGGAGCAGTACTTC	TRBV6-6	TRBJ2-7	-	-
CASSPPSGGTDTQYF	TGTGCCAGCTCACCACCTTCAGGGGGGACAGATACGCAGTATTTT	TRBV18	TRBJ2-3	-	-
CASRRESLGNTIYF	TGTGCCAGCAGGAGGGAAAGCTTGGGAAACACCATATATTTT	TRBV2	TRBJ1-3	-	-
CASSVGYSQETQYF	TGTGCCAGCAGCGTAGGGTACAGCCAAGAGACCCAGTACTTC	TRBV9	TRBJ2-5	-	-
CASSYSPLAGGVEQFF	TGTGCCAGCAGTTACTCTCCACTAGCGGGAGGGGTTGAGCAGTTCTTC	TRBV6-6	TRBJ2-1	TRBD2	-
CASSQDISGGGAAETQYF	TGCGCCAGCAGCCAAGATATCTCTGGCGGGGGGGCGGCTGAGACCCAGTACTTC	TRBV4-3	TRBJ2-5	TRBD2	-
CASSTSEYEQQYF	TGCGCCAGCAGCACCTCTGAGTACGAGCAGCAGTACTTC	TRBV5-1	TRBJ2-7	-	-
CAISVGTENTEAFF	TGTGCCATCAGCGTCGGGACAGAGAACACTGAAGCTTTCTTT	TRBV10-3	TRBJ1-1	TRBD1	-
CASSLGLIGQGGSAEAFF	TGCGCCAGCAGCTTGGGCCTAATAGGACAGGGGGGCAGCGCTGAAGCTTTCTTT	TRBV5-1	TRBJ1-1	TRBD1	-
CASRAGLATYNEQFF	TGTGCCAGCAGAGCGGGACTAGCGACCTACAATGAGCAGTTCTTC	TRBV2	TRBJ2-1	TRBD2	-
CASSPPTYRSSYNEQFF	TGTGCCAGCTCACCACCGACTTACAGGAGCTCCTACAATGAGCAGTTCTTC	TRBV18	TRBJ2-1	-	-
CSVEDLRGNSYNEQFF	TGCAGCGTTGAAGATCTTAGGGGTAATTCCTACAATGAGCAGTTCTTC	TRBV29-1	TRBJ2-1	-	-
CAWIPGLAPHEQYF	TGTGCCTGGATTCCCGGACTAGCTCCCCACGAGCAGTACTTC	TRBV30	TRBJ2-7	TRBD2	few
CASGRGGGTDTQYF	TGTGCCAGCGGTCGGGGAGGCGGCACAGATACGCAGTATTTT	TRBV9	TRBJ2-3	-	-
CASSLDPEGRYEQYF	TGTGCCAGCAGCTTAGATCCAGAGGGTCGGTACGAGCAGTACTTC	TRBV7-2	TRBJ2-7	-	-
CASSPSGTPTGELFF	TGTGCCAGTAGTCCGTCCGGGACACCCACCGGGGAGCTGTTTTTT	TRBV19	TRBJ2-2	-	-
CASSRQGLDTGELFF	TGTGCCAGCAGTCGACAGGGCTTGGACACCGGGGAGCTGTTTTTT	TRBV2	TRBJ2-2	TRBD1	few
CASSLVVAGGTDTQYF	TGTGCCAGCAGCTTGGTTGTAGCGGGAGGGACAGATACGCAGTATTTT	TRBV5-8	TRBJ2-3	TRBD2	few
CASSQDFRLAGSYEQYF	TGTGCCAGCAGCCAAGATTTCAGACTAGCGGGTTCCTACGAGCAGTACTTC	TRBV14	TRBJ2-7	TRBD2	-